The text below deals with one T cell receptor beta chain. Its antigen is still unknown. The entry originates in a study of cytomegalovirus exposure and HLA in healthy donors. Findings and caveats of the study: The authors excluded some V segments, including TRBV6-2 and TRBV6-3, as indistinguishable. What a later analysis reportedly showed was that an Asian-associated ancestry cluster had fewer N-insertions than the roughly 670-donor mean.

The ends lost 5 bases at V and 2 bases at J; junction bases unmatched: 9. This CDR3 has 15 residues. CDR1 and CDR2 from the germline V gene are SGHNT and YENEEA. Primers included in the PCR were 60 Vbeta and 13 Jbeta primers. Profiled with immunoSEQ multiplex PCR; TCRdb holds only in-frame clones, not every one. The sample yields approximately 190,000 clones, over 70% seen once. The chain links TRBV11-3 to TRBJ2-7; the match to TRBD1 covers 7 bases. Sequenced input: PBMCs. This TCR was sampled from a man aged 35-49 years in good health and CMV-seropositive. The CDR3 DNA reads as TGTGCCAGCAGCACCGGGACAGCTATTCCCTACGAGCAGTACTTC. It yields the protein CASSTGTAIPYEQYF.